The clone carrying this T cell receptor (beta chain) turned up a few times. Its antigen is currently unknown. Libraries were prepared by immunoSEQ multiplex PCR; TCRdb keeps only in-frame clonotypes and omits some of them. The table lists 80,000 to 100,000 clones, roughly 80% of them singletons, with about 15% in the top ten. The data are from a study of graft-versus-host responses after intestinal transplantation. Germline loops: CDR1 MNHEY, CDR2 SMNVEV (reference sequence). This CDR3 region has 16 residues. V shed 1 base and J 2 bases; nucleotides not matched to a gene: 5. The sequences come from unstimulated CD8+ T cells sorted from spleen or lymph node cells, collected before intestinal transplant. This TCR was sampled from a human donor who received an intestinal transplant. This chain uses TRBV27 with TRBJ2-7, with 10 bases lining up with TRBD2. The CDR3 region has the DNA TGTGCCAGCAGTTTATATACTAGCGGGGTTCCCTACGAGCAGTACTTC. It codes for CASSLYTSGVPYEQYF.